A single TCR beta chain is shown here with its context. Antigen unknown. This sample was taken from a study of a mutant IDH1 vaccine in newly diagnosed glioma. Study as a whole: Patients got radiotherapy, temozolomide, or both beforehand, and most got both.

Time point described: week 23, last vaccination. The content of each vaccine dose was 300 ug of mutant IDH1 20-mer peptide, and topical imiquimod accompanied it. CDR1 is MNHNY and CDR2 is SVGAGI in the germline V gene (reference sequence). The CDR3 runs 12 residues. V was shortened by 2 bases and J by 2 bases, with 4 bases between the two germline ends. Assay: immunoSEQ multiplex PCR; the TCRdb copy retains only in-frame clones and omits some. The sample yields more than 55,000 clones, roughly 81% seen once. The starting material was PBMCs, obtained from a glioma patient whose treatment included an IDH1 peptide vaccine. The receptor was isolated from a woman in her thirties or forties with glioma. Some clones in this sample may be carry-over from other donors' samples. The chain couples TRBV6-6 to TRBJ2-7; D ambiguous. In DNA, the CDR3 is TGTGCCAGCAGTTACCCCCCCTACGAGCAGTACTTC. Its protein product is CASSYPPYEQYF.